What follows are 17 T cell receptor beta chains derived from one specimen sequenced in a study of cytomegalovirus exposure and HLA in healthy donors. Generated by immunoSEQ multiplex PCR, the TCRdb table keeps only in-frame clones and is missing some. The sample holds roughly 300,000 clones, 86% seen once. The sequenced sample consisted of PBMCs. The receptor set was obtained from a woman younger than 35 in good health and CMV-seronegative.

A single count supports this clone. The V and J genes are TRBV7-2 and TRBJ2-7, with D perhaps matching TRBD2 (5 bases). The CDR3 has 14 amino acids. The germline V and J ends were trimmed by 1 base and 3 bases, with 10 bases remaining between them. Germline V gives CDR1 SGHTA, CDR2 FQGNSA. The CDR3 spells CASSLGPGSYEQYF. The CDR3 DNA reads as TGTGCCAGCAGCTTAGGCCCGGGAAGCTACGAGCAGTACTTC. The full variable domain, in which reference TRBV7-2 and TRBJ2-7 provide the parts outside the CDR3, is GAGVSQSPSNKVTEKGKDVELRCDPISGHTALYWYRQSLGQGLEFLIYFQGNSAPDKSGLPSDRFSAERTGGSVSTLTIQRTQQEDSAVYLCASSLGPGSYEQYFGPGTRLTVT.

J is TRBJ2-3 and V is TRBV4-3; tentatively, D is TRBD1 (6 bases). Trimming left V 1 base short and J 0 bases short, with 14 bases between. Germline V gene data show CDR1 as LGHNA and CDR2 as YSLEER. The CDR3 length is 17 residues. CDR3 DNA sequence: TGCGCCAGCAGCCAAGGGGGACACCAGACTAGCACAGATACGCAGTATTTT. Translated, it gives CASSQGGHQTSTDTQYF.

The V and J genes are TRBV7-2 and TRBJ2-5; D is unresolved. With 1 base removed from V and 1 base from J, the gap between germline ends came to 7 bases. From germline, CDR1 is SGHTA and CDR2 FQGNSA. There are 14 residues in the CDR3. Written as DNA, the CDR3 is TGTGCCAGCAGCTTAGTACTTTCCCAAGAGACCCAGTACTTC. It is translated as CASSLVLSQETQYF.

The CDR3 loop reads CATLARSSYEQYF. CDR3 DNA: TGTGCCACACTAGCGAGGAGCTCCTACGAGCAGTACTTC. The chain combines TRBV2 with TRBJ2-7; 7 bases match TRBD2. The J segment lost 0 bases and the V segment lost 10 bases, leaving 6 bases of the junction unmatched. This CDR3 region has 13 residues. CDR1 and CDR2 (germline): SNHLY, FYNNEI.

The chain combines TRBV5-4 with TRBJ2-2; D may be TRBD2 (5 bases). The V end lost 1 base, the J end lost 1 base, and 8 bases lay between the germline ends. CDR3 length equals 15 residues. Germline lookup yields CDR1 SGHNT and CDR2 YYREEE (reference sequence). DNA of the CDR3: TGTGCCAGCAGCTTGCCAGCGGTGAACACCGGGGAGCTGTTTTTT. Residues: CASSLPAVNTGELFF.

The rearrangement joins TRBV5-1 to TRBJ2-1; a possible D gene is TRBD2 (6 bases). Deletions cut 1 base from V and 5 bases from J, with 16 bases between. The length of the CDR3 is 16 residues. Germline CDR1 is SGHRS and CDR2 is YFSETQ. The CDR3 DNA follows: TGCGCCAGCAGCTTGTGGGCGGGGCGGTCTCACAATGAGCAGTTCTTC. This translates into CASSLWAGRSHNEQFF.

The chain is built from TRBV6-5 and TRBJ2-7; 7 positions agree with TRBD2. V lost 2 bases, J lost 5 bases, and 9 bases stayed unmatched. The CDR3 is 15 amino acids. Germline V lookup: CDR1 MNHEY, CDR2 SVGAGI. CDR3 in amino acids: CASSYGGSGGNEQYF. The CDR3 DNA follows: TGTGCCAGCAGTTACGGGGGTTCGGGGGGAAACGAGCAGTACTTC.

V is TRBV7-2 and J is TRBJ2-7; 7 bases map to TRBD2. Germline V gene sequence: CDR1 SGHTA, CDR2 FQGNSA. Trimming cost V 3 bases and J 0 bases; bases outside gene matches: 8. The CDR3 consists of 16 residues. In nucleotides, the CDR3 is TGTGCCAGCAGCTTGGACAAGCGGGATACCTCCTACGAGCAGTACTTC. As protein: CASSLDKRDTSYEQYF.

CDR3 DNA: TGTGCCAGCAGAGCGGGACTCTACTACTATCAGCCCCAGCATTTT. Translating it yields CASRAGLYYYQPQHF. This rearrangement joins TRBV2 to TRBJ1-5; a weak D match, TRBD1 (5 bases). Trimming stripped 6 bases from V and 5 bases from J, with 17 bases between. CDR1 SNHLY and CDR2 FYNNEI come from the germline V gene. The CDR3 has 15 residues. The whole variable domain, remainder taken from reference TRBV2 and TRBJ1-5, is EPEVTQTPSHQVTQMGQEVILRCVPISNHLYFYWYRQILGQKVEFLVSFYNNEISEKSEIFDDQFSVERPDGSNFTLKIRSTKLEDSAMYFCASRAGLYYYQPQHFGDGTRLSIL.

This clone was observed a single time. The rearrangement uses TRBV6-6 and TRBJ2-7; possible D gene TRBD2, 6 bases. This CDR3 has 16 amino acids. Germline V gene data show CDR1 as MNHNY and CDR2 as SVGAGI (reference sequence). Between the trimmed V and J ends, which lost 0 bases and 5 bases, there was a span of 17 bases. CDR3 loop: CASSYSGSGRRDEQYF. DNA for the CDR3: TGTGCCAGCAGTTACTCGGGGAGCGGGCGAAGGGACGAGCAGTACTTC.

The genes are TRBV19 and TRBJ2-7, with 7 bases that match TRBD2. Germline CDR1 is LNHDA and CDR2 is SQIVND (reference sequence). J gave up 3 bases and V 9 bases, and 2 bases lay outside the gene matches. The CDR3 loop spans 11 amino acids. CDR3 sequence: CARGEGYEQYF. The CDR3, as DNA: TGTGCCAGGGGGGAGGGCTACGAGCAGTACTTC.

The rearrangement links TRBV18 to TRBJ2-7; weak D call: TRBD1 (6 bases). The CDR3 has 13 residues. Per germline, CDR1 KGHSH and CDR2 LQKENI. V lost 10 bases to trimming and J lost 6 bases, with 19 bases between them. The CDR3 coding sequence is TGTGCCACCTCCGGGGTACAGGGCGCCGAGCAGTACTTC. The encoded protein is CATSGVQGAEQYF. Using reference TRBV18 and TRBJ2-7 for the parts outside the CDR3, the full variable domain is NAGVMQNPRHLVRRRGQEARLRCSPMKGHSHVYWYRQLPEEGLKFMVYLQKENIIDESGMPKERFSAEFPKEGPSILRIQQVVRGDSAAYFCATSGVQGAEQYFGPGTRLTVT.

The chain recombines TRBV9 with TRBJ2-1; 9 nucleotides agree with TRBD1. Per germline, CDR1 SGDLS and CDR2 YYNGEE. The CDR3 length is 15 residues. J gave up 8 bases and V 0 bases, and 6 bases lay outside the gene matches. The DNA of the CDR3 is TGTGCCAGCAGCGTAGATACAGGGGGCGGCTATGAGCAGTTCTTC. Its translation is CASSVDTGGGYEQFF.

This clone was counted a single time. V usage is TRBV11-3 and J usage is TRBJ2-2, with a tentative D call TRBD1 (5 bases). V was pared by 2 bases and J by 3 bases, with 10 bases between. Germline V lookup: CDR1 SGHNT, CDR2 YENEEA. The CDR3 extends over 15 amino acids. CDR3 coding DNA: TGTGCCAGCAGCTTAAGCCAGGGATACACCGGGGAGCTGTTTTTT. Its protein is CASSLSQGYTGELFF. Full variable domain (rest looked up from reference TRBV11-3 and TRBJ2-2): EAGVVQSPRYKIIEKKQPVAFWCNPISGHNTLYWYLQNLGQGPELLIRYENEEAVDDSQLPKDRFSAERLKGVDSTLKIQPAELGDSAVYLCASSLSQGYTGELFFGEGSRLTVL.

This clone has more than one count but fewer than ten. This chain links TRBV6-5 with TRBJ1-1; possibly TRBD1 for D (5 bases). V was cut by 0 bases and J by 6 bases, with 8 bases left in between. The length of the CDR3 is 13 residues. CDR1 is MNHEY and CDR2 is SVGAGI in the germline V gene. This CDR3 is CASSYSLGPEAFF. The CDR3 nucleotides are TGTGCCAGCAGTTACTCATTGGGGCCTGAAGCTTTCTTT.

This chain links TRBV19 with TRBJ1-1; 9 nucleotides agree with TRBD1. The CDR3 runs 20 residues. Losses at the gene ends were 3 bases for V and 0 bases for J; bases not matched to a gene: 17. The germline gives CDR1 LNHDA, CDR2 SQIVND (reference sequence). The CDR3 DNA reads as TGTGCCAGTAGTATCTTCCGATGGGACAGGGAAGGGGGCATGAACACTGAAGCTTTCTTT. Encoded protein: CASSIFRWDREGGMNTEAFF.

The rearrangement joins TRBV6-5 to TRBJ2-7; tentative D call: TRBD2 (7 bases). The CDR3 is 16 amino acids. CDR1 and CDR2 (germline): MNHEY, SVGAGI. V lost 4 bases and J 0 bases, leaving 16 bases between the germline ends. CDR3 amino acids: CASSWGGAQSSYEQYF. For the CDR3, the DNA is TGTGCCAGCAGTTGGGGGGGGGCCCAGAGCTCCTACGAGCAGTACTTC.